The 7 T cell receptor beta chains below come from one sample, sequenced in a study of T cells in Graves' hyperthyroidism and ophthalmopathy. Researchers amplified the TCR beta CDR3 regions from RNA transcripts. The HTBI primer set drove a first-round RT-PCR of the TCR CDR3. TCRdb re-derived calls from the multiplex PCR reads in MiXCR, one entry per CDR3 protein. Of about 350,000 distinct CDR3 sequences in the sample, around 14% are singletons; the top ten hold under 30%. The sample consisted of blood. Receptors originate from a woman aged 25 to 39 with Graves' hyperthyroidism.

This clonotype has just a few counts. The V and J genes are TRBV5-1 and TRBJ2-5, with D perhaps TRBD2 (5 bases). Germline assignment: CDR1 SGHRS and CDR2 YFSETQ. This CDR3 comprises 13 residues. The germline V and J ends were trimmed by 4 bases and 5 bases, with 12 bases remaining between them. This CDR3 is CASSRLSAETQYF. CDR3 sequence (DNA): TGCGCCAGCAGCCGCCTTAGCGCGGAGACCCAGTACTTC.

In its sample, this clonotype was seen many times. V and J are TRBV20-1 and TRBJ1-1, with 10 bases fitting TRBD1. V trimming: 2 bases; J trimming: 5 bases; junction bases outside the gene matches: 8. CDR1 DFQATT and CDR2 SNEGSKA come from the germline V gene (reference sequence). CDR3 length: 15 amino acids. CDR3 loop: CSARRQGAERTEAFF. For the CDR3, the DNA is TGCAGTGCTAGAAGACAGGGGGCGGAAAGAACTGAAGCTTTCTTT.

Only a few counts were recorded for this clonotype. The rearrangement links TRBV10-1 to TRBJ2-7; TRBD1 matches 7 bases. The V gene end was trimmed by 3 bases and the J gene end by 5 bases; junction bases not matched to a gene: 4. The CDR3 is made up of 13 amino acids. From germline, CDR1 is WNHNN and CDR2 SYGVQD (reference sequence). The CDR3, as DNA: TGCGCCAGCAGTGACTCTACAGGGGACGAGCAGTACTTC. Amino acid sequence: CASSDSTGDEQYF.

As regards this clonotype: A much more abundant neighbour one base away suggests this may be a read error. The chain couples TRBV27 to TRBJ2-5; 10 positions agree with TRBD1. CDR3 length equals 14 residues. Germline CDR1 is MNHEY and CDR2 is SMNVEV (reference sequence). CDR3: CPSSLLTGGETQYF. CDR3 sequence (DNA): TGTCCCAGCAGTTTATTGACAGGGGGCGAGACCCAGTACTTC.

CDR3 nucleotides: TGTGCCAGCAGTGTCACTCTCGGGCGGGACTCACCCCTCCACTTT. It encodes CASSVTLGRDSPLHF. The J gene is TRBJ1-6, the V gene TRBV12-3 or TRBV12-4; weak D call: TRBD1 (5 bases). Trimming stripped 5 bases from V and 10 bases from J, with 18 bases between. This CDR3 region has 15 residues.

This clonotype was counted many times. J is TRBJ2-1 and V is TRBV3-1, with 12 bases identical to TRBD1. There are 15 residues in the CDR3. The germline gives CDR1 LGHDT, CDR2 YNNKEL (reference sequence). Trimming cost V 3 bases and J 9 bases; bases outside gene matches: 6. The CDR3 DNA follows: TGTGCCAGCAGCCAGGGGGACAGGGGGCCTGGTGAGCAGTTCTTC. Translated, it gives CASSQGDRGPGEQFF.

This clonotype was found many times. The chain recombines TRBV28 with TRBJ2-5; a possible D gene is TRBD2 (6 bases). This CDR3 has 14 residues. Between the trimmed V and J ends, which lost 7 bases and 1 base, there was a span of 13 bases. Germline V CDR1 and CDR2: MDHEN, SYDVKM. The CDR3 loop is CASKIRGTQETQYF. The CDR3 coding sequence is TGTGCCAGCAAGATACGGGGGACCCAAGAGACCCAGTACTTC.